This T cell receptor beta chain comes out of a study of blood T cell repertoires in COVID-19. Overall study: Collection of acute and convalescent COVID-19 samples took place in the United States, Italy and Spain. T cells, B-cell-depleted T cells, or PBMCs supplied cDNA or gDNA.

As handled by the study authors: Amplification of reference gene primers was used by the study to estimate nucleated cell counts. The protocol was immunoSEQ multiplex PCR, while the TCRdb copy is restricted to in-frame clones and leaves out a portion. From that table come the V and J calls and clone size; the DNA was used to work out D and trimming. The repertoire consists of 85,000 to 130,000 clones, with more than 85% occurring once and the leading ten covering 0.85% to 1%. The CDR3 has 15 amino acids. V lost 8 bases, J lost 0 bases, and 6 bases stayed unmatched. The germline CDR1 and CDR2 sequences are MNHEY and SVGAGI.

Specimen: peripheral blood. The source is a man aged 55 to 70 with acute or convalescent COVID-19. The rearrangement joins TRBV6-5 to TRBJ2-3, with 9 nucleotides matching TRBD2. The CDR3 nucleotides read TGTGCCAGCGGCATAGCGGGGGCTAGCACAGATACGCAGTATTTT. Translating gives CASGIAGASTDTQYF.